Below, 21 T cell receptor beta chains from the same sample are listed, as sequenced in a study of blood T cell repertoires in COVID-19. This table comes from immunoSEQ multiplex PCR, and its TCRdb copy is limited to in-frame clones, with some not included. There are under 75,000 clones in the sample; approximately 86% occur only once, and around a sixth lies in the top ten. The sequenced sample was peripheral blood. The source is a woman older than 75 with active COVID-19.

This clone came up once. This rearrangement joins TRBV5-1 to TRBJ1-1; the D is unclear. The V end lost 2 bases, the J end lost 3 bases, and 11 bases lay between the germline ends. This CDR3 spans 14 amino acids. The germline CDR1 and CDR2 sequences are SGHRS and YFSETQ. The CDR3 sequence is CASSLWAPDTEAFF. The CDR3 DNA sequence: TGCGCCAGCAGCTTATGGGCCCCGGACACTGAAGCTTTCTTT.

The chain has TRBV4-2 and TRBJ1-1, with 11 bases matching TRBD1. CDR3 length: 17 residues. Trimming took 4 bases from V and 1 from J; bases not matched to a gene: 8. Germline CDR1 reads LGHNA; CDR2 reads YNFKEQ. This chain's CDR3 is CASSRWTGGGGNTEAFF. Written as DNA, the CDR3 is TGTGCCAGCAGCCGTTGGACAGGGGGCGGAGGGAACACTGAAGCTTTCTTT.

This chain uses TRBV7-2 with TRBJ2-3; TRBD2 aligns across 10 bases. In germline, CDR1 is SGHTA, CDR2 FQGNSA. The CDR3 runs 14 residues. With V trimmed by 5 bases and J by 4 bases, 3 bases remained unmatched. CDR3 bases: TGTGCCAGCAGCCAAGGACTAGCGGCAGATACGCAGTATTTT. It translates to CASSQGLAADTQYF.

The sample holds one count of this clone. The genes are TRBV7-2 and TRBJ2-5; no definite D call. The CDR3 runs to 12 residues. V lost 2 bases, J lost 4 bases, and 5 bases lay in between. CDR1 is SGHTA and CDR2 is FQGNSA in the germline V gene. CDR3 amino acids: CASSLSSETQYF. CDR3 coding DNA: TGTGCCAGCAGCTTATCCTCAGAGACCCAGTACTTC.

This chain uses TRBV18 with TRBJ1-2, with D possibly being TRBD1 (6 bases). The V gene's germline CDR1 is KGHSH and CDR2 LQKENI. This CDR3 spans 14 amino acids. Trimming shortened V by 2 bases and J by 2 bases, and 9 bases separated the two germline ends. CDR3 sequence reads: CASSPVRGNYGYTF. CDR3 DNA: TGTGCCAGCTCACCAGTCAGGGGAAACTATGGCTACACCTTC.

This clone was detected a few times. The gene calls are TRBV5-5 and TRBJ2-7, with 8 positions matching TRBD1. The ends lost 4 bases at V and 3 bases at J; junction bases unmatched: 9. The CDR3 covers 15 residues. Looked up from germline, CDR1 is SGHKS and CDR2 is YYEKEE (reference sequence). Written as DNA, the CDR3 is TGTGCCAGCAGCAACACCCCGGGACAGGACTACGAGCAGTACTTC. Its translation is CASSNTPGQDYEQYF.

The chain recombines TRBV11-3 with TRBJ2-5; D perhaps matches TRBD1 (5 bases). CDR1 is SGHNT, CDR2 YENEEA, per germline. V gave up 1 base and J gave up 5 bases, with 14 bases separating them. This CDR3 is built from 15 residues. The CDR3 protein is CASSLGQGFPETQYF. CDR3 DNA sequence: TGTGCCAGCAGCTTAGGGCAGGGATTCCCGGAGACCCAGTACTTC. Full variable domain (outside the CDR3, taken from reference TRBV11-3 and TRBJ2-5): EAGVVQSPRYKIIEKKQPVAFWCNPISGHNTLYWYLQNLGQGPELLIRYENEEAVDDSQLPKDRFSAERLKGVDSTLKIQPAELGDSAVYLCASSLGQGFPETQYFGPGTRLLVL.

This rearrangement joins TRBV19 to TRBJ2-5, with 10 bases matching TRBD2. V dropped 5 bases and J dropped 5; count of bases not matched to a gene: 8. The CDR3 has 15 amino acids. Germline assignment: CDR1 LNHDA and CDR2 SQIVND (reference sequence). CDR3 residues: CASSFLAGDVETQYF. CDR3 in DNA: TGTGCCAGTAGTTTCCTAGCGGGGGACGTGGAGACCCAGTACTTC.

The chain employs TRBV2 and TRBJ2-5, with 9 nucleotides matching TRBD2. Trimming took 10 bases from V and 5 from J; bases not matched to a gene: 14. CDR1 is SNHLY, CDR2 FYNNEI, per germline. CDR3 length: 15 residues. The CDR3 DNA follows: TGTGCCATCGAAGAAGGAGCGGGGGGATGGGAGACCCAGTACTTC. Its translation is CAIEEGAGGWETQYF. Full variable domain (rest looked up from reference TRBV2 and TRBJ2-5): EPEVTQTPSHQVTQMGQEVILRCVPISNHLYFYWYRQILGQKVEFLVSFYNNEISEKSEIFDDQFSVERPDGSNFTLKIRSTKLEDSAMYFCAIEEGAGGWETQYFGPGTRLLVL.

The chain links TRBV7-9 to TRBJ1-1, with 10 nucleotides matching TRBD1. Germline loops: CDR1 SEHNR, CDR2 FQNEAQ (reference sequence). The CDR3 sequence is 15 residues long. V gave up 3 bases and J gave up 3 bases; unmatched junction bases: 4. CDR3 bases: TGTGCCAGCAGCTTTAGGGACAGGGGATACACTGAAGCTTTCTTT. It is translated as CASSFRDRGYTEAFF.

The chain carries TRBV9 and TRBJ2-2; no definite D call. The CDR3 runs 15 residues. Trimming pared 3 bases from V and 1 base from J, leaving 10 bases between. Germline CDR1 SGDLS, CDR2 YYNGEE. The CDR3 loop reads CASSAPRVNTGELFF. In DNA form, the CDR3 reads TGTGCCAGCAGCGCCCCACGGGTGAACACCGGGGAGCTGTTTTTT.

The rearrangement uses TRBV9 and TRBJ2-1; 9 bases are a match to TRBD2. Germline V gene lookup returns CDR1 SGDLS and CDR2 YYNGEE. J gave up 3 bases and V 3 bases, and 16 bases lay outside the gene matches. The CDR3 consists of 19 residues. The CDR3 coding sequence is TGTGCCAGCAGCGCTCCGCCGGGGCTTAGCGGGGGCGACTACAATGAGCAGTTCTTC. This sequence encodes CASSAPPGLSGGDYNEQFF.

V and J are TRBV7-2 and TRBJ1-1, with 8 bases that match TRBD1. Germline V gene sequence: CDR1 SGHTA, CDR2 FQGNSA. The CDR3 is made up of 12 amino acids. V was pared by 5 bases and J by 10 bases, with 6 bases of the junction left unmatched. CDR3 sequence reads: CASSRDRGVAFF. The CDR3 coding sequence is TGTGCCAGCAGCAGAGACAGGGGAGTAGCTTTCTTT.

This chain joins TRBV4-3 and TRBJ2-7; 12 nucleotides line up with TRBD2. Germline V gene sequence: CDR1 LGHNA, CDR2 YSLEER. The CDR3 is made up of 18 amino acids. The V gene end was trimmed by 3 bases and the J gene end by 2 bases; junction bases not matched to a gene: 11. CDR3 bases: TGCGCCAGCAGCCAGGGTGATGGACTAGCGGGGAGCCCCTACGAGCAGTACTTC. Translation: CASSQGDGLAGSPYEQYF.

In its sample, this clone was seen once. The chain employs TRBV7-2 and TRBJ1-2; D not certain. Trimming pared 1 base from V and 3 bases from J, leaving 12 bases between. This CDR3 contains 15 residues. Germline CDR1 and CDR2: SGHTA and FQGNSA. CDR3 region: CASSLVVGGYYGYTF. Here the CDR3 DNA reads TGTGCCAGCAGCTTAGTGGTAGGAGGGTACTATGGCTACACCTTC.

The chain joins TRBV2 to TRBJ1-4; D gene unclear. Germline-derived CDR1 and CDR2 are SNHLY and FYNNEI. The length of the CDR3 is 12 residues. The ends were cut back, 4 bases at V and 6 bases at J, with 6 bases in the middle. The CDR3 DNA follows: TGTGCCAGCAGTGTTGGAGATGAAAAACTGTTTTTT. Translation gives CASSVGDEKLFF.

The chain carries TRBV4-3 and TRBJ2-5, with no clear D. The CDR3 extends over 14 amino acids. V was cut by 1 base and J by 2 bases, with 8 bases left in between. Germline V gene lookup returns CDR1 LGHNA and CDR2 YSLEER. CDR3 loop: CASSQGLEQETQYF. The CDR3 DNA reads TGCGCCAGCAGCCAAGGCTTGGAGCAAGAGACCCAGTACTTC.

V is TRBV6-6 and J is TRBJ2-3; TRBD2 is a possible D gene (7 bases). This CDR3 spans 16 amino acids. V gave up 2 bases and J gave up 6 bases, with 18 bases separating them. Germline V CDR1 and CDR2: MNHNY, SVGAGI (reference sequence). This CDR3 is CASSYPLRGGYDTQYF. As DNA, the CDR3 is TGTGCCAGCAGTTACCCCCTGAGGGGGGGGTATGATACGCAGTATTTT.

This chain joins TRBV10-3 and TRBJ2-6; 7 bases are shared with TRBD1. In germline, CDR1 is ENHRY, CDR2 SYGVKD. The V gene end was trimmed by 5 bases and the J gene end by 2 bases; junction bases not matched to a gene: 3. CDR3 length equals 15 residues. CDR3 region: CAISSQGAGANVLTF. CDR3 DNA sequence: TGTGCCATCAGTTCTCAGGGGGCTGGGGCCAACGTCCTGACTTTC.

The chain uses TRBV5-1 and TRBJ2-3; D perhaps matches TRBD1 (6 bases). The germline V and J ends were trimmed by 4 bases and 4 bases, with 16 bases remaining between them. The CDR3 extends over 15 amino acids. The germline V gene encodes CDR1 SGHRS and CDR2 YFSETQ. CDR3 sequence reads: CASSPGQQPPDTQYF. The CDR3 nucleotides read TGCGCCAGCAGCCCGGGACAACAACCCCCAGATACGCAGTATTTT.

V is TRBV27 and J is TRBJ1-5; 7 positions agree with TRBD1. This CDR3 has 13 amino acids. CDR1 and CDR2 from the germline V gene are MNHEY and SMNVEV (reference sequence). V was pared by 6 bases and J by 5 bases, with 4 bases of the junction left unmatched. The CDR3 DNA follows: TGTGCCAGCAGCCCAACAGGGGATCAGCCCCAGCATTTT. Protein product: CASSPTGDQPQHF.